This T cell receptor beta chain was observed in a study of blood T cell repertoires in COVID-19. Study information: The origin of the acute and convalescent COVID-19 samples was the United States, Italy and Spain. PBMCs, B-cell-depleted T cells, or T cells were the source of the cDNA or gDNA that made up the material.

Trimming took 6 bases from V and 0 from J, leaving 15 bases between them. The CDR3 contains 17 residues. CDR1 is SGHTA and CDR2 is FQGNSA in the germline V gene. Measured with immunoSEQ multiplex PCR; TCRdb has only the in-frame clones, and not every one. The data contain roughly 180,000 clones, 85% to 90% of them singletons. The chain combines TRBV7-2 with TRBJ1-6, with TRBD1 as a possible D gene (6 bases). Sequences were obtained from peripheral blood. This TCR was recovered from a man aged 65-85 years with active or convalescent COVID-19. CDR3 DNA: TGTGCCAGCAGTACCCACAGGGAAAACTCCTATAATTCACCCCTCCACTTT. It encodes CASSTHRENSYNSPLHF.